This TCR beta chain was captured in a study of cytomegalovirus exposure and HLA in healthy donors. Study-wide results and caveats: Some V segments, including TRBV6-2 and TRBV6-3, were excluded as indistinguishable. It was only CMV serostatus that was available as immune exposure information. Prior analysis indicated that the majority of TCR beta V segments exhibited productivity approximately 87% or approximately 30% of the time.

The PCR used 60 Vbeta and 13 Jbeta primers. Using immunoSEQ multiplex PCR, the repertoire was profiled, and TCRdb retains in-frame clones only, with some absent. The sample lists 120,000 or so clones; roughly 80% were seen once. Concerning this clone itself: Its antigen is currently unknown.

Germline V gene lookup returns CDR1 MNHEY and CDR2 SMNVEV (reference sequence). The CDR3 spans 14 residues. V dropped 1 base and J dropped 5 bases, with 12 bases sitting between them. The chain is built from TRBV27 and TRBJ2-7, with a tentative D call TRBD1 (5 bases). Sequencing used PBMCs. The receptor's source is a man aged 40-49 years in good health and CMV-seronegative. The CDR3 sequence is CASSLLGEVNEQYF. CDR3 DNA sequence: TGTGCCAGCAGTTTATTAGGGGAAGTCAACGAGCAGTACTTC.